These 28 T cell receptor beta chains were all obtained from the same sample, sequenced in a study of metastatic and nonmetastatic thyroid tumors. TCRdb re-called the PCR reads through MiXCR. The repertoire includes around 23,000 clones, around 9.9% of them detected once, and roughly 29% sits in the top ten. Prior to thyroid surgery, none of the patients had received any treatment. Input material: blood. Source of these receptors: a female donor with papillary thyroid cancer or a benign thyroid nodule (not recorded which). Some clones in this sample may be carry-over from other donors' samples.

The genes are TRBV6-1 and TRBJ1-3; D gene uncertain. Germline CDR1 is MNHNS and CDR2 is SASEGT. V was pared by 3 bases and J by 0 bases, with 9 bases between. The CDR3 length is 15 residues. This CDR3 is CASSDLWASGNTIYF. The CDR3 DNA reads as TGTGCCAGCAGTGACCTCTGGGCCTCTGGAAACACCATATATTTT.

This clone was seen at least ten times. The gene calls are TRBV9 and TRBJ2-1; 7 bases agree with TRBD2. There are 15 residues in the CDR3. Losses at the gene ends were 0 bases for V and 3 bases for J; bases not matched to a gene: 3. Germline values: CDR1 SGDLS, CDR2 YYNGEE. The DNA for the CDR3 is TGTGCCAGCAGCGTAGGCCCTAGCGGCTACAATGAGCAGTTCTTC. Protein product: CASSVGPSGYNEQFF.

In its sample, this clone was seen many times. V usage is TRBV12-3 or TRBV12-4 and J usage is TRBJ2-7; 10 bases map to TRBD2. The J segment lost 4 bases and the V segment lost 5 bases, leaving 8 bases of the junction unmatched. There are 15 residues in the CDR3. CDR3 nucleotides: TGTGCCAGCAGTCTCAGGACTAGCGGCACATACGAGCAGTACTTC. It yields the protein CASSLRTSGTYEQYF.

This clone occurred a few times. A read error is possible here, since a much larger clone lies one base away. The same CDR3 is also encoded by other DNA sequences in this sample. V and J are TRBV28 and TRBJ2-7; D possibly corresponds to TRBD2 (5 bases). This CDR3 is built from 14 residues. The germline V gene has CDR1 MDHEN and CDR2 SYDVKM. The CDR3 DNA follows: TGTGCCAGCAGTCCTTGGACTGGAACCTACGAACAGTACTTC. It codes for CASSPWTGTYEQYF.

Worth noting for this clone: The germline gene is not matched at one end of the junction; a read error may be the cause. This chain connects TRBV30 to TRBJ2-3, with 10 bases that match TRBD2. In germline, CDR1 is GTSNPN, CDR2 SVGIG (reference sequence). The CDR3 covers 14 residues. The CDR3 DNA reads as TGTGCCTGTAGTGTAGCGGGAGGAACATATACGCAGTATTTT. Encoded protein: CACSVAGGTYTQYF. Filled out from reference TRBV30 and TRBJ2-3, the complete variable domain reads SQTIHQWPATLVQPVGSPLSLECTVEGTSNPNLYWYRQAAGRGLQLLFYSVGIGQISSEVPQNLSASRPQDRQFILSSKKLLLSDSGFYLCACSVAGGTYTQYFGPGTRLTVL.

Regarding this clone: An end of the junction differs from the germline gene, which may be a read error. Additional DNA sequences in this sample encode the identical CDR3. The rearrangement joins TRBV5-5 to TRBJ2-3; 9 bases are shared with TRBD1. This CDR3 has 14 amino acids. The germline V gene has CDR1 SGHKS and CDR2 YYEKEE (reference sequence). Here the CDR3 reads CASSLDRGGDTQYF. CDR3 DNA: TGTGCCAGCAGCCTTGACAGGGGGGGAGATACTCAGTATTTT.

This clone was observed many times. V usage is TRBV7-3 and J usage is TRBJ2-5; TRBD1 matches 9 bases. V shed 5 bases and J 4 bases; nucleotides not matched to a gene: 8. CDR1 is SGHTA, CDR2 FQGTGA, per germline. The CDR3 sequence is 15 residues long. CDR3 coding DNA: TGTGCCAGCAGCCTGGGGACAGGGCTTTTAGAGACCCAGTACTTC. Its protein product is CASSLGTGLLETQYF.

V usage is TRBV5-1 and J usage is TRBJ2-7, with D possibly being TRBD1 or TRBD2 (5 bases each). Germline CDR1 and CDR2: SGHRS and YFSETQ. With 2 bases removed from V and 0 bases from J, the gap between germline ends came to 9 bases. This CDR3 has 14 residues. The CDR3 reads CASSFRGISYEQYF. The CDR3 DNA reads TGCGCCAGCAGCTTCCGGGGCATCTCCTACGAGCAGTACTTC.

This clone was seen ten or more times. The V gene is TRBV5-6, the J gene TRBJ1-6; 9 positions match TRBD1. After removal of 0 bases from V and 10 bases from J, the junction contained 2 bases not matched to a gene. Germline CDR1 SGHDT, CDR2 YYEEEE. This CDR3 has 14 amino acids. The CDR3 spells CASSLGTGESPLHF. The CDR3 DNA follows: TGTGCCAGCAGCTTGGGGACAGGGGAGTCACCCCTCCACTTT.

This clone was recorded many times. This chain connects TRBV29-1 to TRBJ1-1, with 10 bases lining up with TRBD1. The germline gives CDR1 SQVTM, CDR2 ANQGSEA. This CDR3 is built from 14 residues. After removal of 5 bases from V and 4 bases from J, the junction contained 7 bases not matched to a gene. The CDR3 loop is CSVSIRTGGTEAFF. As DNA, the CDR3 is TGCAGCGTTAGTATCCGGACAGGGGGCACTGAAGCTTTCTTT.

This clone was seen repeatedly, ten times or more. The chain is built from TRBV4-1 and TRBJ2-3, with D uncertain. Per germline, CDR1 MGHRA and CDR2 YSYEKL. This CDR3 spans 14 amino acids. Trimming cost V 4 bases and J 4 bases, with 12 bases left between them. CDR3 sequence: CASSPNPWSDTQYF. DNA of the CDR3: TGCGCCAGCAGCCCCAACCCTTGGTCAGATACGCAGTATTTT.

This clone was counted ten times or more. The CDR3 loop reads CASSLAFGGSRTDTQYF. The CDR3 nucleotides read TGTGCCAGCAGCTTGGCATTTGGCGGGAGTAGGACAGATACGCAGTATTTT. The J gene is TRBJ2-3, the V gene TRBV5-4; the match to TRBD2 covers 7 bases. Germline loops: CDR1 SGHNT, CDR2 YYREEE (reference sequence). The CDR3 is 17 amino acids. J was trimmed by 3 bases and V by 0 bases; bases with no gene match: 10.

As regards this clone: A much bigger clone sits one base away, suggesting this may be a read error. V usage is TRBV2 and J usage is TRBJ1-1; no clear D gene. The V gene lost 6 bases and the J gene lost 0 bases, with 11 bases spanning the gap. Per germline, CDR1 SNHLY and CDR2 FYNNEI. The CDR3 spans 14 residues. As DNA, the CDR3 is TGTGCCAGCAGACGAGGAGGAATGAACACTGAAGCTTTCTTT. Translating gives CASRRGGMNTEAFF.

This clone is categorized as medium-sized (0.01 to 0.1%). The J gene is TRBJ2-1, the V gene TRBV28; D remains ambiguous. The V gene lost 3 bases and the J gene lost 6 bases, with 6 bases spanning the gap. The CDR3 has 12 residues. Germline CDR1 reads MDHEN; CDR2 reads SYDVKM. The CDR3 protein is CASSFFANEQFF. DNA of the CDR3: TGTGCCAGCAGTTTTTTCGCCAATGAGCAGTTCTTC.

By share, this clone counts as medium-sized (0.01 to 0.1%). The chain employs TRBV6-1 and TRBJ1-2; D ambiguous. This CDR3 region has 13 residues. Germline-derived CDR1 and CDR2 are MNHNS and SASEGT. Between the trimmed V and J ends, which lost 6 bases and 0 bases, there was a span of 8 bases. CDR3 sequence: CASSNGANYGYTF. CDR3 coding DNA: TGTGCCAGCAGCAATGGAGCTAACTATGGCTACACCTTC.

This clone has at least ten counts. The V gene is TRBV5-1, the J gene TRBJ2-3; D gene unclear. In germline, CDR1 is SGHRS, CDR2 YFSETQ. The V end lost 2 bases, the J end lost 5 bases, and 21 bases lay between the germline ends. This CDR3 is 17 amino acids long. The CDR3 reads CASSLPSLNGVEDTQYF. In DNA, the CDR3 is TGCGCCAGCAGCTTACCCAGTCTTAACGGAGTGGAAGATACGCAGTATTTT.

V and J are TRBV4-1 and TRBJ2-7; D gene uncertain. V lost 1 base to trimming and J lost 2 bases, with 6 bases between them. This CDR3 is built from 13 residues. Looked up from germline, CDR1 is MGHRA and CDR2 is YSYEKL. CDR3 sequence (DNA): TGCGCCAGCAGCCAAGCCCTTACCTACGAGCAGTACTTC. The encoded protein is CASSQALTYEQYF.

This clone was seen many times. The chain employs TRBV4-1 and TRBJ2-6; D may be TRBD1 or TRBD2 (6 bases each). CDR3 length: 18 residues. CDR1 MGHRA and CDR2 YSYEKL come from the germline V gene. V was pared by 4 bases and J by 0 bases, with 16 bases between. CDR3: CASSLKGGSHSGANVLTF. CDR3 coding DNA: TGCGCCAGCAGCCTCAAGGGGGGATCCCACTCTGGGGCCAACGTCCTGACTTTC.

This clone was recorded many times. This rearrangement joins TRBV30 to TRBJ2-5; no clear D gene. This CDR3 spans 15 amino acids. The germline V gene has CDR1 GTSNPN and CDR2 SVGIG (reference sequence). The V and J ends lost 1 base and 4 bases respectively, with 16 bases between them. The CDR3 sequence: CAWSDSRTVLETQYF. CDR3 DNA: TGTGCCTGGAGTGACTCAAGGACGGTGTTAGAGACCCAGTACTTC.

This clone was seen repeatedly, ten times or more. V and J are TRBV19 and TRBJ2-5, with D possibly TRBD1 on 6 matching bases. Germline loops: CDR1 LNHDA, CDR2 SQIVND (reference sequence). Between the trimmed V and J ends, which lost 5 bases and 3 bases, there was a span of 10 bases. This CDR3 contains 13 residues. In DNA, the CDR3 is TGTGCCAGTAGTGACCGGACAGAAGAGACCCAGTACTTC. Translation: CASSDRTEETQYF.

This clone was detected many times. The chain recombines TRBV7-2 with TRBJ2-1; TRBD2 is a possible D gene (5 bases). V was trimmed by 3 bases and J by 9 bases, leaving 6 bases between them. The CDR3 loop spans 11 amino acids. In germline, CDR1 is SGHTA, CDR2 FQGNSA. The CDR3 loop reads CASSFGGEQFF. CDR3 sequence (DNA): TGTGCCAGCAGCTTCGGAGGTGAGCAGTTCTTC.

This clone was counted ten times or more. CDR3 DNA: TGTGCCAGTAGGGGACTAGCGGGAGGGCATGCCAAAAACATTCAGTACTTC. This translates into CASRGLAGGHAKNIQYF. The rearrangement links TRBV19 to TRBJ2-4; 16 bases map to TRBD2. CDR3 size: 17 residues. Germline CDR1 is LNHDA and CDR2 is SQIVND (reference sequence). The ends lost 6 bases at V and 1 base at J; junction bases unmatched: 3.

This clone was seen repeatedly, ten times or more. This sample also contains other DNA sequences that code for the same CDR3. The CDR3 protein is CASSPGPTNEKLFF. DNA of the CDR3: TGTGCCAGCAGCCCGGGACCAACTAATGAAAAACTGTTTTTT. This chain uses TRBV28 with TRBJ1-4; perhaps TRBD1 as D (5 bases). Germline CDR1 and CDR2: MDHEN and SYDVKM. The CDR3 spans 14 residues. V shed 6 bases and J shed 0 bases, with 8 bases lying between them.

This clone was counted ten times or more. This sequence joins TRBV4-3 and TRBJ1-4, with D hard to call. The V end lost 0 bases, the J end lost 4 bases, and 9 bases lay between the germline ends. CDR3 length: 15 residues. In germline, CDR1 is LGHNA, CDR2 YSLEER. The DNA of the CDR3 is TGCGCCAGCAGCCAAGATTCTCAGGTTAATGAAAAACTGTTTTTT. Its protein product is CASSQDSQVNEKLFF.

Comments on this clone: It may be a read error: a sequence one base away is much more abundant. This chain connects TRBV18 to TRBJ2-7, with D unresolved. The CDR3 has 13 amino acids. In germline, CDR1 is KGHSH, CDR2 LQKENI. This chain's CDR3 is CAISPGRIYEQYF. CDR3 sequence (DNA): TGTGCCATCTCACCCGGACGGATCTACGAGCAGTACTTC.

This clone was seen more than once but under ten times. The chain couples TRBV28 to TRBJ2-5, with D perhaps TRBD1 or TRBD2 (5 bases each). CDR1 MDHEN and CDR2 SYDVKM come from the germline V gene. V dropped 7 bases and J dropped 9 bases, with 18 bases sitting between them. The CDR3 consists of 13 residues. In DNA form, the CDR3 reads TGTGCCAGCAAAGGGGAAGGGGTGGAGGCCCAGTACTTC. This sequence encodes CASKGEGVEAQYF. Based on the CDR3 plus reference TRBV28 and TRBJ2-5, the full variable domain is DVKVTQSSRYLVKRTGEKVFLECVQDMDHENMFWYRQDPGLGLRLIYFSYDVKMKEKGDIPEGYSVSREKKERFSLILESASTNQTSMYLCASKGEGVEAQYFGPGTRLLVL.

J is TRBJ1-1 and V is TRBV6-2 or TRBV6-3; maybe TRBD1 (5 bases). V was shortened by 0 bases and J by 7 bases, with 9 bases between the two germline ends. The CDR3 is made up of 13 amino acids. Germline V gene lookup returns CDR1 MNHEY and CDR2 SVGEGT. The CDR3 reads CASSYSTEGEAFF. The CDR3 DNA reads TGTGCCAGCAGTTACTCGACAGAGGGTGAAGCTTTCTTT.

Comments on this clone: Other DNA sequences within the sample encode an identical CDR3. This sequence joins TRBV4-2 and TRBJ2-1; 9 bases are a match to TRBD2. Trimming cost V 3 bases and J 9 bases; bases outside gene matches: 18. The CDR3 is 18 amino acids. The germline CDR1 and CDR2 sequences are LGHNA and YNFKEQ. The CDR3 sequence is CASSHMGLAGPSTSEQFF. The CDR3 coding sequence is TGTGCCAGCAGCCATATGGGACTAGCTGGACCCTCAACGAGTGAGCAGTTCTTC.